A single count supports the clone carrying this TCR beta chain. Its antigen remains unidentified. The data are from a study of CD8 T cells in Susac syndrome. As for the study in general: Susac syndrome patients were untreated, on corticosteroids with some adding intravenous immunoglobulin, or on intravenous immunoglobulin only.

With random hexamers, roughly 0.45 to 1 ug RNA was reverse transcribed. Amplification of the TCR beta CDR3 was carried out by immunoSEQ multiplex PCR, which spanned a total of 54 Vbeta and 13 Jbeta segments. In TCRdb, the immunoSEQ multiplex PCR reads were re-called with MiXCR into one record per CDR3 protein. The table includes more than 100,000 distinct CDR3 sequences, 85% to 95% detected once. The V end was cut by 4 bases, the J end by 4 bases, with 13 bases between. Germline lookup yields CDR1 LGHDT and CDR2 YNNKEL (reference sequence). The CDR3 consists of 14 residues. General study results and limits: The study's TCR sequencing and HLA analysis drew on a certain number of individuals. That number was acknowledged as relatively small. Total CD8+ repertoires held some 15 Susac-specific public clones, while CD8+ TEMRA repertoires held 5 or 6.

This chain uses TRBV3-1 with TRBJ1-1; D gene unclear. The source is a human donor with Susac syndrome. Sequenced sample: CD8+ T cells from PBMCs. Here the CDR3 DNA reads TGTGCCAGCAGCCCCCAGGAACTCGCCACTGAAGCTTTCTTT. This gives the protein CASSPQELATEAFF.